The rows below give T cell receptor beta chains drawn from one sample of a study of shared clonotypes between healthy human individuals. Only in-frame clones appear in the TCRdb table, and some are missing; sequencing was by immunoSEQ multiplex PCR. The data show some 1,100,000 clones, 78% seen once. The sample consisted of memory CD4+ T cells from PBMCs. These TCRs come from a man in his late teens or twenties in good health. Some clones in this sample may be carry-over from other donors' samples. Both conserved end residues are part of each CDR3. D genes are given only for firm matches. For some rows the clone size is stated as once, few or many, or as a class when expanded; others skip it.

clone_size j_call v_call d_call cdr3_aa cdr3_nt
many TRBJ2-7 TRBV11-2 - CASSLSGRGLYEQYF TGTGCCAGCAGTTTAAGCGGTCGAGGACTCTACGAGCAGTACTTC
- TRBJ2-1 TRBV11-2 - CASSLLSRVLNNEQFF TGTGCCAGCAGCTTATTGTCCCGGGTTTTGAACAATGAGCAGTTCTTC
few TRBJ2-3 TRBV9 TRBD2 CASSRGTSALHTQYF TGTGCCAGCAGCCGGGGGACTAGCGCTTTACATACGCAGTATTTT
once TRBJ1-1 TRBV5-1 - CASSLGALGTEAFF TGCGCCAGCAGCTTGGGGGCTTTGGGAACTGAAGCTTTCTTT
- TRBJ2-1 TRBV14 - CASSPWSGSYNEQFF TGTGCCAGCAGCCCGTGGTCGGGGTCCTACAATGAGCAGTTCTTC
few TRBJ1-1 TRBV18 - CASSLSTGNTEAFF TGTGCCAGCTCACTTTCGACGGGGAACACTGAAGCTTTCTTT
- TRBJ1-2 TRBV6-6 - CASIPPGDIPVAGYTF TGTGCCAGCATTCCCCCGGGAGACATTCCAGTGGCTGGCTACACCTTC
few TRBJ2-4 TRBV4-2 - CASSQVSLAKNIQYF TGTGCCAGCAGCCAAGTTAGTCTAGCCAAAAACATTCAGTACTTC
- TRBJ1-2 TRBV27 - CASSLTEGGYGYTF TGTGCCAGCAGTTTAACGGAGGGTGGCTATGGCTACACCTTC
- TRBJ2-1 TRBV13 TRBD2 CASSLKVAGVERMDYNEQFF TGTGCCAGCAGCTTGAAGGTAGCGGGGGTAGAGAGGATGGATTACAATGAGCAGTTCTTC
- TRBJ1-3 TRBV6-1 - CASSEIEGGPGNTIYF TGTGCCAGCAGTGAAATCGAAGGCGGACCAGGAAACACCATATATTTT
- TRBJ1-2 TRBV6-5 - CASSYDTTRGLGYTF TGTGCCAGCAGTTACGATACGACCAGGGGACTCGGCTACACCTTC
- TRBJ1-2 TRBV28 TRBD1 CASTGTGGGYTF TGTGCCAGCACGGGCACAGGGGGCGGCTACACCTTC
- TRBJ2-3 TRBV5-1 - CASSLEGEDTQYF TGCGCCAGCAGCTTGGAGGGTGAAGATACGCAGTATTTT